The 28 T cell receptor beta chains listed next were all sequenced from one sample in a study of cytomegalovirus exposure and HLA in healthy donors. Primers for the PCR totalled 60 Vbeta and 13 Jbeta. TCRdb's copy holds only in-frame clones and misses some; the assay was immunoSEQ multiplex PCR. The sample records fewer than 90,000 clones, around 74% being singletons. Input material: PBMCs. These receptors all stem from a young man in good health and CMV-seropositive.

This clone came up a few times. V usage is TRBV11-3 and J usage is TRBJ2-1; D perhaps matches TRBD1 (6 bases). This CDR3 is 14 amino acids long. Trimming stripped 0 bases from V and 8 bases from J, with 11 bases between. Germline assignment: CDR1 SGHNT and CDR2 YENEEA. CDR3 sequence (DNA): TGTGCCAGCAGCTTAGATGTGAGGGGGTATGAGCAGTTCTTC. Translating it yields CASSLDVRGYEQFF. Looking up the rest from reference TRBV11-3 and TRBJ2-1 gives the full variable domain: EAGVVQSPRYKIIEKKQPVAFWCNPISGHNTLYWYLQNLGQGPELLIRYENEEAVDDSQLPKDRFSAERLKGVDSTLKIQPAELGDSAVYLCASSLDVRGYEQFFGPGTRLTVL.

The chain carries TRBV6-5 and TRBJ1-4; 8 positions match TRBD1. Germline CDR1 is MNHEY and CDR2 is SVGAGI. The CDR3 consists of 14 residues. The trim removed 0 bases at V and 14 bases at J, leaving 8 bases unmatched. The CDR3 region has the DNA TGTGCCAGCAGTTACTCCGTCGGGACAGGCAACCTGTTTTTT. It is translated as CASSYSVGTGNLFF.

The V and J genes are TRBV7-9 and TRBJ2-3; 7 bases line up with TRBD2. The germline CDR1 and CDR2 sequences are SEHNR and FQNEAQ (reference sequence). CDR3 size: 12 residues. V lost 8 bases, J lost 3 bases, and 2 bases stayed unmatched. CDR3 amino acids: CASGGETDTQYF. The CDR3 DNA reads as TGTGCCAGCGGGGGGGAGACAGATACGCAGTATTTT.

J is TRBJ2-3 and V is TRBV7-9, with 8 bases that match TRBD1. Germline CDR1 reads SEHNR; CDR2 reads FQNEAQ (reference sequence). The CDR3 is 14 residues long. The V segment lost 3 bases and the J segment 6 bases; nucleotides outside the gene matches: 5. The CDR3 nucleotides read TGTGCCAGCAGCTTCCGGACAGGGACGGATACGCAGTATTTT. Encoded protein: CASSFRTGTDTQYF.

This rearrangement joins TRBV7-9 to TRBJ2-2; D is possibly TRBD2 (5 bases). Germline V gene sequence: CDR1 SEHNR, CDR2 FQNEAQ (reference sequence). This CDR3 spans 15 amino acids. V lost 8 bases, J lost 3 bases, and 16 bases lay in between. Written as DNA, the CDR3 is TGTGCCAGCGTAGAGGGCGGGCATCACACCGGGGAGCTGTTTTTT. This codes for CASVEGGHHTGELFF.

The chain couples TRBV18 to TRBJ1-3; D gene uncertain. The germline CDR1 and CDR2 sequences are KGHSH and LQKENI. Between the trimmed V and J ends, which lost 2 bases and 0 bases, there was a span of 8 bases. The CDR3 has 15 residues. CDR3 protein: CASSPESFSGNTIYF. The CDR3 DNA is TGTGCCAGCTCACCAGAGAGCTTCTCTGGAAACACCATATATTTT. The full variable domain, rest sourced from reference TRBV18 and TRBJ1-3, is NAGVMQNPRHLVRRRGQEARLRCSPMKGHSHVYWYRQLPEEGLKFMVYLQKENIIDESGMPKERFSAEFPKEGPSILRIQQVVRGDSAAYFCASSPESFSGNTIYFGEGSWLTVV.

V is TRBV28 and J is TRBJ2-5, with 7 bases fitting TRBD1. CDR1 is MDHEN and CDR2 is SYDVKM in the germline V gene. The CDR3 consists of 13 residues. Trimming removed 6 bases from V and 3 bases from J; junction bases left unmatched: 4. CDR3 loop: CASRGTGEETQYF. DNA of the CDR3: TGTGCCAGCAGAGGCACAGGGGAAGAGACCCAGTACTTC.

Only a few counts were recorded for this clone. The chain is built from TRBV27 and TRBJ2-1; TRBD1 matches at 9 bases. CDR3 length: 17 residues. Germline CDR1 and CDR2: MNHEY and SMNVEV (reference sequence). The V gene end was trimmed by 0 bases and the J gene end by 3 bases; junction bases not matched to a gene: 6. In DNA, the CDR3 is TGTGCCAGCAGTTTATCCGCCGCGACAGGGGGCTACAATGAGCAGTTCTTC. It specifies CASSLSAATGGYNEQFF.

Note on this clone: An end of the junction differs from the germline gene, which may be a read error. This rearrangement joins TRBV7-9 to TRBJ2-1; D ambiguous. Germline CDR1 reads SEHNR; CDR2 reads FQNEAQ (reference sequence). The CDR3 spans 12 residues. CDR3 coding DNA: TGTTCCAGCAGCTTAGTCCAGAATGAGCAGTTCTTC. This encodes CSSSLVQNEQFF.

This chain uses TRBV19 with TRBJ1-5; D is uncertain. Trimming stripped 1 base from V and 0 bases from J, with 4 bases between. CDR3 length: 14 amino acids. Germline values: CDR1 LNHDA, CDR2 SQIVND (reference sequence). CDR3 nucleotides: TGTGCCAGTAGTATAGTCAGTAGCAATCAGCCCCAGCATTTT. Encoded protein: CASSIVSSNQPQHF.

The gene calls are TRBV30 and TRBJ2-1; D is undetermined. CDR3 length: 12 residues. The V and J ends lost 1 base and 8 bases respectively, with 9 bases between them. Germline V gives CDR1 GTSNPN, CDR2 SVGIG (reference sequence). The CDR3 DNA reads TGTGCCTGGAGTGCCCGGGTTCATGAGCAGTTCTTC. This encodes CAWSARVHEQFF. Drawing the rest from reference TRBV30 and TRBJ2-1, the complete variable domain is SQTIHQWPATLVQPVGSPLSLECTVEGTSNPNLYWYRQAAGRGLQLLFYSVGIGQISSEVPQNLSASRPQDRQFILSSKKLLLSDSGFYLCAWSARVHEQFFGPGTRLTVL.

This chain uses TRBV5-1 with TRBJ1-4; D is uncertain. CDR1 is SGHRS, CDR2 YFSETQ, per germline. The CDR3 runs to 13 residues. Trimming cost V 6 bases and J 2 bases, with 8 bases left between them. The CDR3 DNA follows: TGCGCCAGCACCCGGGATACTAATGAAAAACTGTTTTTT. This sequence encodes CASTRDTNEKLFF.

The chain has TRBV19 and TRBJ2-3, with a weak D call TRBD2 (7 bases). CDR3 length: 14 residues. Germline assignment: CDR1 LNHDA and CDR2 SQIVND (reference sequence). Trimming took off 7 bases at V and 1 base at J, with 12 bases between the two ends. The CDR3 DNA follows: TGTGCCAGTACCTGGGGGGGCGGCACAGATACGCAGTATTTT. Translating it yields CASTWGGGTDTQYF.

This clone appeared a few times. CDR3 amino acids: CASSVSDSPNEKLFF. DNA of the CDR3: TGTGCCAGCAGTGTTTCGGACAGCCCTAATGAAAAACTGTTTTTT. The chain uses TRBV6-4 and TRBJ1-4, with a weak D call TRBD1 (6 bases). Germline V lookup: CDR1 MRHNA, CDR2 SNTAGT. The CDR3 length is 15 residues. Trimming pared 4 bases from V and 3 bases from J, leaving 12 bases between.

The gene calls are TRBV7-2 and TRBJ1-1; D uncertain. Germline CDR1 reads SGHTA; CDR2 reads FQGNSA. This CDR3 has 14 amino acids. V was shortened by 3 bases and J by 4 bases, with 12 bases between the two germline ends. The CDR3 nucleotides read TGTGCCAGCAGCTTCCGCCTAGGCGGCACTGAAGCTTTCTTT. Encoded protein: CASSFRLGGTEAFF.

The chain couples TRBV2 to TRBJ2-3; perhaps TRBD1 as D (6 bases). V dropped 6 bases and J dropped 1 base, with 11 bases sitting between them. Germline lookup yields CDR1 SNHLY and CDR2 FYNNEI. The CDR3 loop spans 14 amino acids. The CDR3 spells CASRQGFGTDTQYF. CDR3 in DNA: TGTGCCAGCAGACAGGGTTTCGGCACAGATACGCAGTATTTT. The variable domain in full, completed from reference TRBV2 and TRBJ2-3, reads EPEVTQTPSHQVTQMGQEVILRCVPISNHLYFYWYRQILGQKVEFLVSFYNNEISEKSEIFDDQFSVERPDGSNFTLKIRSTKLEDSAMYFCASRQGFGTDTQYFGPGTRLTVL.

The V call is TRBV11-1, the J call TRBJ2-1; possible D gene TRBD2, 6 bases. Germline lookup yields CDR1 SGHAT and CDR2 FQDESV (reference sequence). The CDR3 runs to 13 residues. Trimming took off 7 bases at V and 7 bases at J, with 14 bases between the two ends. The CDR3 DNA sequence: TGTGCCAGCACCACGCCACGGGGGAATGAGCAGTTCTTC. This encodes CASTTPRGNEQFF.

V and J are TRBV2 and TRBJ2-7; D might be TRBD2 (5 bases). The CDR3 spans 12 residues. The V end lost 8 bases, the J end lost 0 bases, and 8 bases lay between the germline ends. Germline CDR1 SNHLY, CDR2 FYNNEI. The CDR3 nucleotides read TGTGCCAGCTGGACTGTCTCCTACGAGCAGTACTTC. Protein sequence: CASWTVSYEQYF.

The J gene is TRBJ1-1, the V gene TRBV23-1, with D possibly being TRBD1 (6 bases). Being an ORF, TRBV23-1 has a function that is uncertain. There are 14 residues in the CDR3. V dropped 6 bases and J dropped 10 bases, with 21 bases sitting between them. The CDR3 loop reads CASRSDCEGVRAFF. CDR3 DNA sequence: TGCGCCAGCAGGTCCGATTGTGAGGGGGTTAGAGCTTTCTTT.

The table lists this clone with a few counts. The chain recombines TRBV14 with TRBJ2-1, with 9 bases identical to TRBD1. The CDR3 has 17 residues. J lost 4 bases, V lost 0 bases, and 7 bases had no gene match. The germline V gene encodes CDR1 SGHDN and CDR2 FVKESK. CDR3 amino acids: CASSQDQPGQGYNEQFF. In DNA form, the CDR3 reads TGTGCCAGCAGCCAAGATCAACCGGGACAGGGTTACAATGAGCAGTTCTTC.

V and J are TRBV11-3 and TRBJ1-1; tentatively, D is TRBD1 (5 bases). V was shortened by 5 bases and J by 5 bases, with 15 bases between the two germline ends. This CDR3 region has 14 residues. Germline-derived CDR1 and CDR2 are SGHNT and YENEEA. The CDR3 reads CASSPRAGGTEAFF. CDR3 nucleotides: TGTGCCAGCAGCCCGAGGGCGGGGGGAACTGAAGCTTTCTTT.

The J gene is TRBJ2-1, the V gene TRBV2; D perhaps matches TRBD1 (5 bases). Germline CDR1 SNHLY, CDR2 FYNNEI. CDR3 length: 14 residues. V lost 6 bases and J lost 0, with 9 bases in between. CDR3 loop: CASRRQSSYNEQFF. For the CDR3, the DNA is TGTGCCAGCAGAAGACAGTCCTCCTACAATGAGCAGTTCTTC.

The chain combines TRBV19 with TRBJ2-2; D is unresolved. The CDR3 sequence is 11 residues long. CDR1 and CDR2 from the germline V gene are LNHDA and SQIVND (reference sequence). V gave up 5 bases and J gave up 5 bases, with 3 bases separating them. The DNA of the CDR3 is TGTGCCAGTAGTTATACCGGGGAGCTGTTTTTT. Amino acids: CASSYTGELFF.

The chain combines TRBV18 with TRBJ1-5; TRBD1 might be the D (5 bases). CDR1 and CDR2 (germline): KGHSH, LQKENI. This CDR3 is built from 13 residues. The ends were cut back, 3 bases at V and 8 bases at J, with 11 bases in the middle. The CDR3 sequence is CASSPGRVEPQHF. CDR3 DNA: TGTGCCAGCTCACCGGGCAGGGTTGAGCCCCAGCATTTT.

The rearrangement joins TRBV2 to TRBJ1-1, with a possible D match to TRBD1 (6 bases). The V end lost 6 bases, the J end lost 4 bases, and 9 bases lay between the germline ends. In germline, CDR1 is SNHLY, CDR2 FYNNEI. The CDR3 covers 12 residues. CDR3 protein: CASRPRGTEAFF. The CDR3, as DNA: TGTGCCAGCAGACCCAGGGGCACTGAAGCTTTCTTT.

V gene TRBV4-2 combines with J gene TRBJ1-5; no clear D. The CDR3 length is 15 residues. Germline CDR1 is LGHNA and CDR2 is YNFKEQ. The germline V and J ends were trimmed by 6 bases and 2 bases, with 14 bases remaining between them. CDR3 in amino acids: CASSPGGLGNQPQHF. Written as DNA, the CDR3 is TGTGCCAGCAGTCCAGGAGGTTTGGGCAATCAGCCCCAGCATTTT.

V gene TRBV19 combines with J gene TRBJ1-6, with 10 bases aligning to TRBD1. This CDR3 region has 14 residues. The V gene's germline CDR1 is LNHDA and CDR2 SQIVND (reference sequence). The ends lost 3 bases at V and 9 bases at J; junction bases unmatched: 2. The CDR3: CASSIGTGASPLHF. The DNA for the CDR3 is TGTGCCAGTAGTATCGGGACAGGGGCTTCACCCCTCCACTTT.

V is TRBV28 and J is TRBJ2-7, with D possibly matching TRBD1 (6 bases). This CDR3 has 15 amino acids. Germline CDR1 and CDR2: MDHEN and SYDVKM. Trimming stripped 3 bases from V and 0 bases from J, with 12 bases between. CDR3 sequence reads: CASSFRGLGSYEQYF. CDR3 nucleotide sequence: TGTGCCAGCAGTTTCAGGGGTCTGGGCTCCTACGAGCAGTACTTC.